This T cell receptor beta chain was sequenced for a study of blood T cell repertoires in COVID-19. Here immunoSEQ multiplex PCR was the method, and the copy in TCRdb shows in-frame clones only, minus some. Of 50,000 to 75,000 clones in the sample, roughly three quarters were seen once. This CDR3 has 14 amino acids. Germline assignment: CDR1 MGHRA and CDR2 YSYEKL. The V and J ends lost 4 bases and 1 base, in that order; junction bases with no gene match: 4. V is TRBV4-1 and J is TRBJ2-7, with 7 bases matching TRBD1. The sample consisted of peripheral blood. The clonotype comes from a man in his 60s with COVID-19, enrolled during active disease. The CDR3 spells CASSRQDRSYEQYF. The CDR3 nucleotides read TGCGCCAGCAGCCGGCAGGACAGGTCCTACGAGCAGTACTTC.